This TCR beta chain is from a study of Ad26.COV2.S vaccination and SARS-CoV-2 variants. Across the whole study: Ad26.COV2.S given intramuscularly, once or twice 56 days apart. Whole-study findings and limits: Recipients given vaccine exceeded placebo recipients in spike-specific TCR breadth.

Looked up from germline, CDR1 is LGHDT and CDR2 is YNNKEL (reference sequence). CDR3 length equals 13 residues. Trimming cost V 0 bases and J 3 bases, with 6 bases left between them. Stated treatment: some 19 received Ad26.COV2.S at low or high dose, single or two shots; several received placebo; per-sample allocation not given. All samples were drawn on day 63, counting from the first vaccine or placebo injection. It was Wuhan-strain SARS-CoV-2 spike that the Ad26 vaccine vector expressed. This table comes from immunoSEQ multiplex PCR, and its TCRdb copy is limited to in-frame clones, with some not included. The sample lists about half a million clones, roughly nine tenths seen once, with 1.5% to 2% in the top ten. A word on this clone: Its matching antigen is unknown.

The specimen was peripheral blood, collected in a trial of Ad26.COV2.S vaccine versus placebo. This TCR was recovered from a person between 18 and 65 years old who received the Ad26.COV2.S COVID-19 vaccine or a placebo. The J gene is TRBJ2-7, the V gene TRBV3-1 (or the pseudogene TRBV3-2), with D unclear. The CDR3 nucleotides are TGTGCCAGCAGCCAAGATGTACTCTACGAGCAGTACTTC. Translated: CASSQDVLYEQYF.